What follows are 9 T cell receptor beta chains derived from one specimen sequenced in a study of T cells in Graves' hyperthyroidism and ophthalmopathy. TCR beta CDR3 regions were amplified from RNA transcripts. RT-PCR in the first round (using the HTBI primer set) targeted the TCR CDR3. TCRdb re-derived calls from the multiplex PCR reads in MiXCR, one entry per CDR3 protein. This table holds around 270,000 distinct CDR3 sequences, roughly 19% found once. Sequences were obtained from blood. Source of these receptors: a man aged 50 to 60 with Graves' ophthalmopathy.

This clonotype showed up many times. V gene TRBV20-1 combines with J gene TRBJ2-3, with TRBD2 matching over 15 bases. CDR3 length equals 16 residues. Trimming removed 3 bases from V and 5 bases from J; junction bases left unmatched: 6. Germline loops: CDR1 DFQATT, CDR2 SNEGSKA (reference sequence). The CDR3 nucleotides are TGCAGTGCTAGCGGACTAGCGGGAGGGCCTGGAGATACGCAGTATTTT. Translating gives CSASGLAGGPGDTQYF.

This clonotype was counted a few times. The chain is built from TRBV9 and TRBJ1-2; TRBD1 aligns across 11 bases. CDR3 length equals 15 residues. The V gene end was trimmed by 0 bases and the J gene end by 5 bases; junction bases not matched to a gene: 3. Per the germline V gene, CDR1 is SGDLS and CDR2 is YYNGEE. CDR3 sequence: CASSVGTGGGYGYTF. CDR3 bases: TGTGCCAGCAGCGTAGGGACAGGGGGCGGTTATGGCTACACCTTC.

This clonotype was picked up many times. The chain uses TRBV28 and TRBJ1-2; 8 bases match TRBD1. The CDR3 is 16 amino acids. The V segment lost 4 bases and the J segment 3 bases; nucleotides outside the gene matches: 10. CDR1 and CDR2 (germline): MDHEN, SYDVKM. The CDR3 bases are TGTGCCAGCAGTTACCCCCGGGCAGGGGGCGACTATGGCTACACCTTC. Encoded protein: CASSYPRAGGDYGYTF.

In regard to this clonotype: This may arise from a read error, as a much more abundant clone is one base away. This chain joins TRBV20-1 and TRBJ1-2; the D gene is possibly TRBD1 (6 bases). From germline, CDR1 is DFQATT and CDR2 SNEGSKA (reference sequence). This CDR3 comprises 14 residues. The CDR3, as DNA: TGCGGTGCTAGAGCCTCCAGGGGAGTAGGGGGCTACACCTTC. Translated: CGARASRGVGGYTF.

There are many counts of this clonotype. The J gene is TRBJ1-2, the V gene TRBV5-1, with 9 bases that match TRBD1. The CDR3 extends over 17 amino acids. In germline, CDR1 is SGHRS, CDR2 YFSETQ. V was clipped by 1 base and J by 4 bases; unmatched bases: 11. This chain's CDR3 is CASSLRTGDVPLYGYTF. CDR3 in DNA: TGCGCCAGCAGCTTGAGGACAGGGGACGTACCCCTCTATGGCTACACCTTC.

There are a few counts of this clonotype. It is unclear where the CDR3 begins or ends on the DNA, so no DNA is shown, and the CDR3 is as TCRdb lists it. V and J are TRBV30 and TRBJ1-3. The CDR3 spans 19 amino acids, including both terminal residues. The germline CDR1 and CDR2 sequences are GTSNPN and SVGIG (reference sequence). The CDR3 region is CAWSFTTYEQYFGPDTIYF.

The chain recombines TRBV2 with TRBJ2-1; 12 nucleotides align to TRBD2. The CDR3 extends over 18 amino acids. Trimming took 2 bases from V and 2 from J; bases not matched to a gene: 7. Germline-derived CDR1 and CDR2 are SNHLY and FYNNEI. CDR3 amino acids: CASSELAGGRGAYNEQFF. Written as DNA, the CDR3 is TGTGCCAGCAGTGAACTAGCGGGAGGGCGAGGGGCCTACAATGAGCAGTTCTTC.

A few counts support this clonotype. The chain joins TRBV5-6 to TRBJ2-5; 7 bases align to TRBD1. CDR3 length: 15 residues. The V gene's germline CDR1 is SGHDT and CDR2 YYEEEE. V lost 0 bases and J lost 5; bases outside the gene matches: 7. The CDR3 region has the DNA TGTGCCAGCAGCTTGGCCCCAGGGGGTTTTGAGACCCAGTACTTC. This codes for CASSLAPGGFETQYF.

This clonotype was counted many times. The chain combines TRBV28 with TRBJ1-1; possible D gene TRBD1, 5 bases. The CDR3 covers 15 residues. Germline CDR1 and CDR2: MDHEN and SYDVKM. V lost 2 bases to trimming and J lost 6 bases, with 16 bases between them. The CDR3 protein is CASSLPSGGRAEAFF. The CDR3 nucleotides read TGTGCCAGCAGTTTACCGAGCGGGGGGAGGGCTGAAGCTTTCTTT.